These 28 T cell receptor beta chains came from one sample sequenced in a study of blood T cell repertoires in COVID-19. The repertoire was sequenced with immunoSEQ multiplex PCR; TCRdb's copy has only in-frame clones and lacks some. The sample carries roughly 140,000 clones, just under 85% recorded once. Sequencing was carried out using peripheral blood. The receptors here all came from a woman aged 40-49 years with active or convalescent COVID-19.

This chain joins TRBV28 and TRBJ1-1; perhaps TRBD1 as D (6 bases). Germline loops: CDR1 MDHEN, CDR2 SYDVKM. V lost 7 bases to trimming and J lost 4 bases, with 16 bases between them. The CDR3 totals 14 residues. The CDR3 here is CASITRGRATEAFF. In nucleotides, the CDR3 is TGTGCCAGCATTACCAGGGGCCGGGCCACTGAAGCTTTCTTT.

This chain uses TRBV15 with TRBJ1-5; TRBD1 matches 10 bases. The CDR3 has 16 amino acids. Germline V gives CDR1 LNHNV, CDR2 YYDKDF (reference sequence). With V trimmed by 1 base and J by 4 bases, 4 bases remained unmatched. The CDR3 DNA reads TGTGCCACCAGCAGAGTTGACAGGGGGCGGAATCAGCCCCAGCATTTT. This encodes CATSRVDRGRNQPQHF.

CDR3 nucleotides: TGCGCCAGCAGTGATGGACTCGGTGGAGCCTACGAGCAGTACTTC. Protein: CASSDGLGGAYEQYF. The chain joins TRBV10-1 to TRBJ2-7, with D possibly being TRBD2 (5 bases). Trimming left V 3 bases short and J 2 bases short, with 14 bases between. Germline CDR1 is WNHNN and CDR2 is SYGVQD (reference sequence). The CDR3 totals 15 residues.

V usage is TRBV7-2 and J usage is TRBJ1-1; 10 nucleotides line up with TRBD1. Unmatched junction bases numbered 3, after V lost 2 bases and J lost 3 bases. The CDR3 length is 15 residues. The V gene's germline CDR1 is SGHTA and CDR2 FQGNSA. The CDR3 reads CASSLRGQGHTEAFF. CDR3 nucleotides: TGTGCCAGCAGCTTAAGGGGACAGGGGCACACTGAAGCTTTCTTT.

This chain's CDR3 is CASKRDIYQPQHF. CDR3 in DNA: TGTGCCAGCAAAAGGGACATTTATCAGCCCCAGCATTTT. The genes are TRBV28 and TRBJ1-5, with D possibly being TRBD1 (6 bases). The V gene's germline CDR1 is MDHEN and CDR2 SYDVKM. CDR3 length equals 13 residues. Trimming cost V 7 bases and J 5 bases, with 12 bases left between them.

The chain has TRBV5-4 and TRBJ1-6; TRBD1 is a possible D gene (5 bases). The CDR3 covers 14 residues. The V gene's germline CDR1 is SGHNT and CDR2 YYREEE (reference sequence). V was cut by 3 bases and J by 7 bases, with 11 bases left in between. This CDR3 is CASSSVGGNSPLHF. The CDR3 DNA follows: TGTGCCAGCAGCTCCGTGGGGGGAAATTCACCCCTCCACTTT.

The gene calls are TRBV19 and TRBJ2-3, with 9 bases aligning to TRBD2. Trimming removed 3 bases from V and 2 bases from J; junction bases left unmatched: 3. This CDR3 comprises 15 residues. CDR1 is LNHDA and CDR2 is SQIVND in the germline V gene (reference sequence). This CDR3 reads CASSILAGYTDTQYF. The DNA for the CDR3 is TGTGCCAGTAGTATTCTAGCGGGGTACACAGATACGCAGTATTTT.

This clone turned up a few times. The chain couples TRBV20-1 to TRBJ1-1, with D perhaps matching TRBD1 (5 bases). This CDR3 has 11 amino acids. Deletions cut 2 bases from V and 11 bases from J, with 12 bases between. Germline V CDR1 and CDR2: DFQATT, SNEGSKA (reference sequence). The CDR3 region has the DNA TGCAGTGCTAGAAGGGGCAGGGTCGCTTTCTTT. Its protein is CSARRGRVAFF.

The rearrangement uses TRBV28 and TRBJ2-7, with TRBD1 matching over 10 bases. Germline V lookup: CDR1 MDHEN, CDR2 SYDVKM. V was pared by 4 bases and J by 4 bases, with 13 bases of the junction left unmatched. This CDR3 is built from 17 residues. CDR3 coding DNA: TGTGCCAGCAGTTCCCCCTTGACAGGGGGCTCCGTTTACGAGCAGTACTTC. It encodes CASSSPLTGGSVYEQYF. The full variable domain, completed using reference TRBV28 and TRBJ2-7, is DVKVTQSSRYLVKRTGEKVFLECVQDMDHENMFWYRQDPGLGLRLIYFSYDVKMKEKGDIPEGYSVSREKKERFSLILESASTNQTSMYLCASSSPLTGGSVYEQYFGPGTRLTVT.

J is TRBJ2-7 and V is TRBV3-1 (or the pseudogene TRBV3-2); tentatively, D is TRBD1 (5 bases). CDR3 size: 16 residues. Germline CDR1 reads LGHDT; CDR2 reads YNNKEL (reference sequence). Trimming took 0 bases from V and 1 from J, leaving 13 bases between them. CDR3 in DNA: TGTGCCAGCAGCCAAGAGCGATGGACACAGTCCTACGAGCAGTACTTC. It is translated as CASSQERWTQSYEQYF.

This rearrangement joins TRBV28 to TRBJ1-2, with TRBD1 as a possible D gene (6 bases). In germline, CDR1 is MDHEN, CDR2 SYDVKM. Trimming shortened V by 2 bases and J by 1 base, and 17 bases separated the two germline ends. The length of the CDR3 is 17 residues. CDR3 nucleotides: TGTGCCAGCAGTTTAGATCACAGGGCAACCTTTAACTATGGCTACACCTTC. This codes for CASSLDHRATFNYGYTF.

V usage is TRBV4-1 and J usage is TRBJ1-6, with TRBD1 identical over 8 bases. V trimming: 2 bases; J trimming: 7 bases; junction bases outside the gene matches: 13. This CDR3 has 18 amino acids. Looked up from germline, CDR1 is MGHRA and CDR2 is YSYEKL. As DNA, the CDR3 is TGCGCCAGCAGCCAAATGGGGGCAGGGGGCGGCAGAAATTCACCCCTCCACTTT. Its translation: CASSQMGAGGGRNSPLHF.

The chain recombines TRBV19 with TRBJ1-1; TRBD1 agrees at 10 bases. The CDR3 length is 17 residues. Germline-derived CDR1 and CDR2 are LNHDA and SQIVND (reference sequence). J gave up 0 bases and V 3 bases, and 7 bases lay outside the gene matches. The CDR3 reads CASSIGTGEEVNTEAFF. The CDR3 nucleotides read TGTGCCAGTAGTATCGGGACAGGGGAAGAAGTGAACACTGAAGCTTTCTTT.

This clone was detected only once. This chain joins TRBV7-2 and TRBJ1-2; 10 bases fit TRBD1. The CDR3 is 15 amino acids. J lost 13 bases, V lost 0 bases, and 11 bases had no gene match. In germline, CDR1 is SGHTA, CDR2 FQGNSA. In nucleotides, the CDR3 is TGTGCCAGCAGCTTAGCTGCTGACAGGGGGCAGTTTTTCACCTTC. As protein: CASSLAADRGQFFTF.

This chain uses TRBV19 with TRBJ1-4; TRBD1 aligns across 7 bases. The CDR3 loop spans 15 amino acids. CDR1 LNHDA and CDR2 SQIVND come from the germline V gene (reference sequence). After removal of 6 bases from V and 3 bases from J, the junction contained 7 bases not matched to a gene. The CDR3 loop reads CASSPTGTPNEKLFF. DNA for the CDR3: TGTGCCAGTAGCCCGACAGGGACGCCTAATGAAAAACTGTTTTTT. Looking up the rest from reference TRBV19 and TRBJ1-4 gives the full variable domain: DGGITQSPKYLFRKEGQNVTLSCEQNLNHDAMYWYRQDPGQGLRLIYYSQIVNDFQKGDIAEGYSVSREKKESFPLTVTSAQKNPTAFYLCASSPTGTPNEKLFFGSGTQLSVL.

The chain employs TRBV10-2 and TRBJ1-1, with D tentatively TRBD1 (6 bases). Trimming removed 4 bases at V and 0 bases at J, with 12 bases between. The germline gives CDR1 WSHSY, CDR2 SAAADI. There are 15 residues in the CDR3. The CDR3 region has the DNA TGCGCCAGCAGTGTCCGCAGGGGAATGAACACTGAAGCTTTCTTT. As protein: CASSVRRGMNTEAFF.

This chain joins TRBV20-1 and TRBJ2-3; maybe TRBD1 (5 bases). The CDR3 runs to 13 residues. V lost 3 bases, J lost 2 bases, and 9 bases lay in between. Germline V lookup: CDR1 DFQATT, CDR2 SNEGSKA (reference sequence). The CDR3 sequence is CSASRRATDTQYF. The DNA for the CDR3 is TGCAGTGCTAGTCGCAGGGCCACAGATACGCAGTATTTT.

Only one count was recorded for this clone. The V call is TRBV11-2, the J call TRBJ2-2, with 7 bases lining up with TRBD2. CDR1 is SGHAT, CDR2 FQNNGV, per germline. The length of the CDR3 is 17 residues. V lost 5 bases to trimming and J lost 0 bases; unmatched junction nucleotides: 9. The CDR3, as DNA: TGTGCCAGCAGCAATCATGTACTAGCGACGAACACCGGGGAGCTGTTTTTT. Encoded protein: CASSNHVLATNTGELFF.

The chain carries TRBV2 and TRBJ1-6, with TRBD1 as a possible D gene (6 bases). Trimming removed 7 bases at V and 4 bases at J, with 11 bases between. This CDR3 contains 14 residues. CDR1 SNHLY and CDR2 FYNNEI come from the germline V gene. CDR3 DNA sequence: TGTGCCAGCATTCCGGGACATTATAATTCACCCCTCCACTTT. Residues: CASIPGHYNSPLHF.

The chain couples TRBV25-1 to TRBJ1-1; 8 bases are a match to TRBD1. CDR3 length equals 15 residues. Germline CDR1 and CDR2: MGHDK and SYGVNS. With 4 bases clipped from V and 1 base from J, the junction kept 5 bases outside the gene matches. The CDR3 protein is CASSVRGTGNTEAFF. In DNA form, the CDR3 reads TGTGCCAGCAGTGTCCGGGGGACAGGGAACACTGAAGCTTTCTTT.

This clone was recorded a few times. Other DNA variants within this sample encode the same CDR3. The chain has TRBV12-3 or TRBV12-4 and TRBJ1-1, with D hard to call. The CDR3 sequence is 13 residues long. V was pared by 5 bases and J by 3 bases, with 10 bases between. CDR3 protein: CASSLREHTEAFF. CDR3 coding DNA: TGTGCCAGCAGTCTCCGGGAACACACTGAAGCTTTCTTT.

V and J are TRBV15 and TRBJ1-4, with D possibly TRBD1 on 6 matching bases. The V gene's germline CDR1 is LNHNV and CDR2 YYDKDF (reference sequence). V gave up 4 bases and J gave up 6 bases, with 12 bases separating them. The CDR3 contains 14 residues. The CDR3 bases are TGTGCCACCAGCACGCGACAGGTGTATGAAAAACTGTTTTTT. It encodes CATSTRQVYEKLFF.

The chain couples TRBV19 to TRBJ2-2; a possible D gene is TRBD1 (5 bases). The V gene lost 6 bases and the J gene lost 2 bases, with 19 bases spanning the gap. The CDR3 is made up of 17 amino acids. CDR1 and CDR2 from the germline V gene are LNHDA and SQIVND (reference sequence). The CDR3 DNA reads as TGTGCCAGTAGCCGCCTGGGGCAGCAAATTAACACCGGGGAGCTGTTTTTT. It translates to CASSRLGQQINTGELFF. Full variable domain (missing parts from reference TRBV19 and TRBJ2-2): DGGITQSPKYLFRKEGQNVTLSCEQNLNHDAMYWYRQDPGQGLRLIYYSQIVNDFQKGDIAEGYSVSREKKESFPLTVTSAQKNPTAFYLCASSRLGQQINTGELFFGEGSRLTVL.

The genes are TRBV25-1 and TRBJ2-5; maybe TRBD2 (7 bases). The CDR3 covers 16 residues. V gave up 3 bases and J gave up 2 bases, with 16 bases separating them. Germline V gene data show CDR1 as MGHDK and CDR2 as SYGVNS. This CDR3 is CASSDVGGANQETQYF. As DNA, the CDR3 is TGTGCCAGCAGTGATGTTGGGGGGGCGAATCAAGAGACCCAGTACTTC.

V usage is TRBV4-3 and J usage is TRBJ1-1; the D gene is possibly TRBD1 (5 bases). The CDR3 is 14 amino acids. The germline V gene encodes CDR1 LGHNA and CDR2 YSLEER. Trimming left V 0 bases short and J 6 bases short, with 11 bases between. The CDR3 nucleotides read TGCGCCAGCAGCCAAGATACCTGGGGGGCTGAAGCTTTCTTT. It encodes CASSQDTWGAEAFF.

The V gene is TRBV12-3 or TRBV12-4, the J gene TRBJ1-1; D not certain. V shed 7 bases and J shed 1 base, with 7 bases lying between them. The CDR3 sequence is 12 residues long. Here the CDR3 reads CASIPTNTEAFF. DNA for the CDR3: TGTGCCAGCATTCCTACGAACACTGAAGCTTTCTTT.

V usage is TRBV20-1 and J usage is TRBJ2-4, with TRBD1 matching 7 bases. The J segment lost 2 bases and the V segment lost 3 bases, leaving 7 bases of the junction unmatched. This CDR3 comprises 15 residues. CDR1 and CDR2 (germline): DFQATT, SNEGSKA (reference sequence). The CDR3 spells CSASRATGSKNIQYF. The DNA of the CDR3 is TGCAGTGCTAGTAGGGCGACAGGGTCCAAAAACATTCAGTACTTC.

The V call is TRBV5-1, the J call TRBJ2-2, with D possibly being TRBD1 (6 bases). Deletions cut 4 bases from V and 4 bases from J, with 14 bases between. CDR1 and CDR2 from the germline V gene are SGHRS and YFSETQ. This CDR3 is 15 amino acids long. Here the CDR3 DNA reads TGCGCCAGCAGCCCCTGGACAGAAAGCACCGGGGAGCTGTTTTTT. Translated, it gives CASSPWTESTGELFF.